Following are 18 T cell receptor beta chains from one sample sequenced in a study of T cells in Graves' hyperthyroidism and ophthalmopathy. The investigators amplified TCR beta CDR3 regions from RNA transcripts. With the HTBI primer set, the TCR CDR3 went through a first round of RT-PCR. TCRdb used MiXCR to reprocess the multiplex PCR reads, holding one entry per CDR3 protein. Of roughly 510,000 distinct CDR3 sequences detected, over 35% appear once; the ten largest clones hold about 40%. The sample comprised peripheral blood or thyroid tissue (not recorded which). The receptors stem from an adult woman with Graves' disease, either hyperthyroidism or ophthalmopathy (not recorded which).

The sample holds a few counts of this clonotype. V gene TRBV5-1 combines with J gene TRBJ2-2, with 12 bases fitting TRBD2. Germline V gene lookup returns CDR1 SGHRS and CDR2 YFSETQ. CDR3 length equals 17 residues. Trimming removed 0 bases from V and 4 bases from J; junction bases left unmatched: 4. The CDR3 region has the DNA TGCGCCAGCAGCTTGGCCGGACTAGCGGGGCCCACCGGGGAGCTGTTTTTT. Translating gives CASSLAGLAGPTGELFF. Using reference TRBV5-1 and TRBJ2-2 for the parts outside the CDR3, the full variable domain is KAGVTQTPRYLIKTRGQQVTLSCSPISGHRSVSWYQQTPGQGLQFLFEYFSETQRNKGNFPGRFSGRQFSNSRSEMNVSTLELGDSALYLCASSLAGLAGPTGELFFGEGSRLTVL.

This clonotype was seen a handful of times. The CDR3 sequence is CASSHRDRGLAEAFF. In nucleotides, the CDR3 is TGTGCCAGCAGCCACCGGGACAGGGGGTTGGCTGAAGCTTTCTTT. This chain links TRBV7-9 with TRBJ1-1; 11 bases map to TRBD1. CDR1 is SEHNR, CDR2 FQNEAQ, per germline (reference sequence). Trimming removed 5 bases from V and 6 bases from J; junction bases left unmatched: 8. The length of the CDR3 is 15 residues.

V and J are TRBV11-2 and TRBJ2-7, with no clear D. V lost 2 bases to trimming and J lost 5 bases, with 7 bases between them. Looked up from germline, CDR1 is SGHAT and CDR2 is FQNNGV. The CDR3 loop spans 12 amino acids. The CDR3 loop is CASSLKVNEQYF. CDR3 nucleotides: TGTGCCAGCAGCTTAAAGGTTAACGAGCAGTACTTC.

In its sample, this clonotype was seen many times. The V and J genes are TRBV10-3 and TRBJ1-6; 7 positions agree with TRBD1. Germline assignment: CDR1 ENHRY and CDR2 SYGVKD. This CDR3 has 17 amino acids. The V segment lost 4 bases and the J segment 8 bases; nucleotides outside the gene matches: 14. CDR3 region: CAISVRDRISGDSPLHF. The CDR3 nucleotides read TGTGCCATCAGTGTTCGGGACAGAATAAGTGGGGATTCACCCCTCCACTTT.

The J gene is TRBJ1-1, the V gene TRBV7-9, with D possibly being TRBD1 (6 bases). The V and J ends lost 5 bases and 1 base respectively, with 14 bases between them. CDR1 SEHNR and CDR2 FQNEAQ come from the germline V gene (reference sequence). The CDR3 sequence is 15 residues long. The CDR3 region has the DNA TGTGCCAGCAGCGACCCGGGACAAGGGAACACTGAAGCTTTCTTT. It yields the protein CASSDPGQGNTEAFF.

This clonotype was found many times. The chain's CDR3 is CASSQDRVETQYF. The CDR3 coding sequence is TGTGCCAGCAGCCAGGACAGGGTTGAGACCCAGTACTTC. The chain links TRBV7-2 to TRBJ2-5; 8 bases fit TRBD1. The V segment lost 5 bases and the J segment 5 bases; nucleotides outside the gene matches: 4. Germline-derived CDR1 and CDR2 are SGHTA and FQGNSA. There are 13 residues in the CDR3.

Details on this clonotype: An end of the junction differs from the germline gene, which may be a read error. The V call is TRBV7-9, the J call TRBJ1-3; D is undetermined. This CDR3 spans 14 amino acids. Germline V CDR1 and CDR2: SEHNR, FQNEAQ (reference sequence). CDR3 in amino acids: CAGSLGVPGNTIYF. DNA of the CDR3: TGTGCCGGCAGCTTAGGAGTCCCTGGAAACACCATATATTTT.

This chain links TRBV15 with TRBJ2-7; 10 bases are a match to TRBD2. The length of the CDR3 is 16 residues. Germline values: CDR1 LNHNV, CDR2 YYDKDF (reference sequence). Trimming cost V 1 base and J 6 bases; bases outside gene matches: 9. The CDR3 loop reads CATSRGSGTSVLEQYF. Here the CDR3 DNA reads TGTGCCACCAGCAGAGGTAGTGGGACTAGCGTCCTCGAGCAGTACTTC.

The chain couples TRBV20-1 to TRBJ2-5; TRBD2 matches 8 bases. Germline trimming cut 5 bases from V and 1 base from J; bases unmatched to any gene: 21. The V gene's germline CDR1 is DFQATT and CDR2 SNEGSKA (reference sequence). The CDR3 sequence is 19 residues long. In DNA form, the CDR3 reads TGCAGTGCTTATACCCGGGAGGGCCAGTTCCGTGTATCCCAAGAGACCCAGTACTTC. Amino acid sequence: CSAYTREGQFRVSQETQYF.

On this clonotype: Since a much larger clone is just one base distant, this may be a read error. The chain employs TRBV2 and TRBJ1-6; 10 nucleotides match TRBD1. The CDR3 has 14 residues. CDR1 and CDR2 from the germline V gene are SNHLY and FYNNEI. Here the CDR3 DNA reads TGTGCCAGCAGCTCCGGGACAGGGGATTCACCCCCCCACTTT. Encoded protein: CASSSGTGDSPPHF.

The DNA of the CDR3 is TGTGCCAGCAGTGGGTGGGGGGCACAGCCCCAGCATTTT. It translates to CASSGWGAQPQHF. The chain links TRBV2 to TRBJ1-5, with D possibly matching TRBD1 (6 bases). V was shortened by 4 bases and J by 7 bases, with 11 bases between the two germline ends. CDR1 is SNHLY and CDR2 is FYNNEI in the germline V gene. The CDR3 spans 13 residues.

This chain links TRBV7-3 with TRBJ1-6; no reliable D call. This CDR3 has 14 residues. Germline CDR1 is SGHTA and CDR2 is FQGTGA. V was pared by 5 bases and J by 5 bases, with 10 bases between. The CDR3, as DNA: TGTGCCAGCAGCGCCGGACGGAATAATTCACCCCTCCACTTT. This codes for CASSAGRNNSPLHF.

The chain combines TRBV3-1 with TRBJ1-1, with a possible D match to TRBD1 (5 bases). Trimming removed 6 bases at V and 1 base at J, with 12 bases between. Germline V gene data show CDR1 as LGHDT and CDR2 as YNNKEL (reference sequence). CDR3 length: 14 residues. The CDR3 nucleotides are TGTGCCAGCAGTTTCCACGACAGGAACACTGAAGCTTTCTTT. Residues: CASSFHDRNTEAFF.

Ten or more counts support this clonotype. J is TRBJ2-2 and V is TRBV10-1; D may be TRBD1 (7 bases). V was pared by 0 bases and J by 5 bases, with 13 bases between. Germline V gives CDR1 WNHNN, CDR2 SYGVQD (reference sequence). The CDR3 runs to 16 residues. The CDR3 loop reads CASSESVTGRTGELFF. The CDR3 nucleotides read TGCGCCAGCAGTGAGTCTGTGACAGGGAGGACCGGGGAGCTGTTTTTT.

Regarding this clonotype: Compared with germline, one end of the junction differs, possibly owing to a read error. The chain recombines TRBV7-8 with TRBJ1-6; possibly TRBD1 for D (5 bases). This CDR3 contains 8 residues. The germline gives CDR1 SGHVS, CDR2 FQNEAQ. CDR3 loop: CASSPGYF. For the CDR3, the DNA is TGTGCCAGCAGCCCAGGGTACTTT.

This clonotype was seen repeatedly, ten times or more. The V and J genes are TRBV20-1 and TRBJ2-7; D is unclear. The V gene's germline CDR1 is DFQATT and CDR2 SNEGSKA (reference sequence). CDR3 length equals 12 residues. Trimming stripped 5 bases from V and 4 bases from J, with 12 bases between. The CDR3 DNA is TGCAGTGCTCGGACGGACGATTACGAGCAGTACTTC. Protein sequence: CSARTDDYEQYF.

The chain couples TRBV4-1 to TRBJ1-3; D remains unclear. Trimming left V 2 bases short and J 2 bases short, with 7 bases between. The length of the CDR3 is 14 residues. Germline V gene lookup returns CDR1 MGHRA and CDR2 YSYEKL. The CDR3 DNA reads TGCGCCAGCAGCCAATATGGAACTGGAAACACCATATATTTT. It specifies CASSQYGTGNTIYF.

This clonotype appeared many times. V is TRBV29-1 and J is TRBJ2-5; weak D call: TRBD2 (5 bases). Germline lookup yields CDR1 SQVTM and CDR2 ANQGSEA. This CDR3 has 14 residues. V shed 2 bases and J shed 8 bases, with 18 bases lying between them. The CDR3: CSVERPPRVGTQYF. The CDR3 DNA follows: TGCAGCGTTGAACGTCCCCCGCGGGTGGGAACCCAGTACTTC.